This T cell receptor beta chain was retrieved from a study of T-cell reconstitution after alpha-beta-depleted transplantation in children. The library targeted TCRbeta and was prepared with unique molecular identifiers. MiXCR, applied by TCRdb to the PCR reads, yields one record per CDR3 protein. The sample has a few hundred thousand distinct CDR3 sequences, 15% to 20% seen once. This clonotype was detected only a few times. V dropped 5 bases and J dropped 2; count of bases not matched to a gene: 6. The CDR3 length is 15 residues. Germline V gene sequence: CDR1 MGHDK, CDR2 SYGVNS. The material sequenced was PBMCs from the stem cell graft donor, taken from the stem cell graft. The J gene is TRBJ1-5, the V gene TRBV25-1; TRBD1 matches at 7 bases. This TCR was sampled from a human donor who donated a stem cell graft to a child with acute lymphoblastic leukemia. DNA for the CDR3: TGTGCCAGCAGTAAAGGGACAGCAGGCAATCAGCCCCAGCATTTT. It is translated as CASSKGTAGNQPQHF.